One and the same sample provided the 31 T cell receptor beta chains below, sequenced in a study of blood T cells in healthy people across ages. The second PCR ran about 6 to 12 cycles with a sample-barcoded 5' primer and J-beta primers. TCRdb called the 5' RACE reads again in MiXCR, with one record for every CDR3 protein. The sample holds 1.5 million to 2 million distinct CDR3 sequences, roughly 28% seen once. The specimen was blood. Every receptor here comes from a woman in her 30s in good health.

This clonotype was counted between two and nine times. The chain combines TRBV9 with TRBJ1-5; no clear D gene. This CDR3 is 13 amino acids long. Trimming stripped 0 bases from V and 4 bases from J, with 5 bases between. Per germline, CDR1 SGDLS and CDR2 YYNGEE. The CDR3 spells CASSVDLNQPQHF. The CDR3 DNA reads TGTGCCAGCAGCGTAGATCTTAATCAGCCCCAGCATTTT. Together with reference TRBV9 and TRBJ1-5, the CDR3 gives the full variable domain: DSGVTQTPKHLITATGQRVTLRCSPRSGDLSVYWYQQSLDQGLQFLIQYYNGEERAKGNILERFSAQQFPDLHSELNLSSLELGDSALYFCASSVDLNQPQHFGDGTRLSIL.

The chain recombines TRBV2 with TRBJ1-4; D is unresolved. Germline V lookup: CDR1 SNHLY, CDR2 FYNNEI. CDR3 length: 14 residues. Trimming took 3 bases from V and 4 from J, leaving 9 bases between them. The CDR3 reads CASSDNSYNEKLFF. Written as DNA, the CDR3 is TGTGCCAGCAGTGACAACAGCTATAATGAAAAACTGTTTTTT.

The chain carries TRBV5-6 and TRBJ2-3, with D perhaps matching TRBD1 (6 bases). CDR1 SGHDT and CDR2 YYEEEE come from the germline V gene. Deletions cut 4 bases from V and 1 base from J, with 13 bases between. This CDR3 region has 15 residues. The CDR3 coding sequence is TGTGCCAGCAGCGACAGGTATCGAGGCACAGATACGCAGTATTTT. Its protein is CASSDRYRGTDTQYF.

The CDR3 DNA reads TGTGCCAGCAGCCGGCGGGAGGGGGAGGACTATAATTCACCCCTCCACTTT. It translates to CASSRREGEDYNSPLHF. The V gene is TRBV7-6, the J gene TRBJ1-6, with a possible D match to TRBD1 (6 bases). V lost 5 bases, J lost 3 bases, and 17 bases lay in between. The V gene's germline CDR1 is SGHVS and CDR2 FNYEAQ. The CDR3 spans 17 residues.

The sample holds a few counts of this clonotype. The V and J genes are TRBV12-3 or TRBV12-4 and TRBJ1-5; no definite D call. Trimming took 1 base from V and 3 from J, leaving 16 bases between them. This CDR3 comprises 17 residues. CDR3 sequence (DNA): TGTGCCAGCAGTTTAGTAGGCGCGAGTCTCGTCAATCAGCCCCAGCATTTT. Translating it yields CASSLVGASLVNQPQHF.

This clonotype showed up many times. This rearrangement joins TRBV6-5 to TRBJ1-2; D may be TRBD1 (6 bases). Trimming removed 7 bases at V and 8 bases at J, with 17 bases between. CDR1 and CDR2 (germline): MNHEY, SVGAGI. The CDR3 consists of 13 residues. As DNA, the CDR3 is TGTGCCAGCACGCGTAGGGGGACAAGCGGCTACACCTTC. As protein: CASTRRGTSGYTF.

V and J are TRBV7-3 and TRBJ2-3; the D gene is possibly TRBD1 (6 bases). The V end lost 0 bases, the J end lost 2 bases, and 12 bases lay between the germline ends. Looked up from germline, CDR1 is SGHTA and CDR2 is FQGTGA. This CDR3 is built from 16 residues. CDR3 amino acids: CASSLTPGANTDTQYF. DNA of the CDR3: TGTGCCAGCAGCTTAACTCCAGGGGCGAACACAGATACGCAGTATTTT.

Concerning this clonotype: An end of the junction does not agree with germline; a read error may underlie this. The J gene is TRBJ2-1, the V gene TRBV5-1, with D maybe TRBD1 (5 bases). The CDR3 has 16 amino acids. CDR1 is SGHRS, CDR2 YFSETQ, per germline. In DNA form, the CDR3 reads TGCGCCAACAGCTTCAGGGCGTTTCCTGGGTCCAATGAGCAGTTCTTC. Its protein is CANSFRAFPGSNEQFF. The whole variable domain, remainder taken from reference TRBV5-1 and TRBJ2-1, is KAGVTQTPRYLIKTRGQQVTLSCSPISGHRSVSWYQQTPGQGLQFLFEYFSETQRNKGNFPGRFSGRQFSNSRSEMNVSTLELGDSALYLCANSFRAFPGSNEQFFGPGTRLTVL.

The chain links TRBV5-1 to TRBJ2-3, with D perhaps TRBD1 or TRBD2 (5 bases each). The germline gives CDR1 SGHRS, CDR2 YFSETQ. The length of the CDR3 is 15 residues. The V and J ends lost 6 bases and 6 bases respectively, with 20 bases between them. The CDR3 loop is CASTPNGGWSDTQYF. CDR3 in DNA: TGCGCCAGCACTCCAAATGGGGGTTGGTCGGATACGCAGTATTTT.

This clonotype was detected only a few times. The J gene is TRBJ2-5, the V gene TRBV28; 7 nucleotides agree with TRBD1. Germline V gene data show CDR1 as MDHEN and CDR2 as SYDVKM. This CDR3 is 15 amino acids long. The junction had 11 bases not matched to a gene; V was cut back by 5 bases and J by 5 bases. The CDR3 spells CASSREGAQGETQYF. The CDR3, as DNA: TGTGCCAGCAGTCGTGAGGGGGCGCAGGGGGAGACCCAGTACTTC.

This clonotype was seen many times. The V and J genes are TRBV25-1 and TRBJ2-7; D assignment may be TRBD1 or TRBD2 (6 bases each). CDR1 and CDR2 (germline): MGHDK, SYGVNS. V shed 4 bases and J shed 3 bases, with 10 bases lying between them. There are 13 residues in the CDR3. CDR3 bases: TGTGCCAGCAGTGCGGGGGACAACTACGAGCAGTACTTC. This gives the protein CASSAGDNYEQYF.

This clonotype was counted at least ten times. This chain uses TRBV20-1 with TRBJ2-7, with 11 bases lining up with TRBD2. The germline V gene encodes CDR1 DFQATT and CDR2 SNEGSKA (reference sequence). The CDR3 is 13 residues long. Unmatched junction bases numbered 5, after V lost 6 bases and J lost 4 bases. Here the CDR3 reads CSATSGTRYEQYF. The CDR3 DNA reads TGCAGTGCGACTAGCGGGACTAGGTACGAGCAGTACTTC.

Ten or more counts support this clonotype. The rearrangement links TRBV29-1 to TRBJ2-7, with 9 bases identical to TRBD1. Germline V gives CDR1 SQVTM, CDR2 ANQGSEA. CDR3 length equals 14 residues. The ends lost 7 bases at V and 7 bases at J; junction bases unmatched: 14. The CDR3, as DNA: TGCAGCGCAAAGGGCGGACAGGGGCATCAAGAGCAGTACTTC. This gives the protein CSAKGGQGHQEQYF.

This chain uses TRBV2 with TRBJ2-3; 9 bases align to TRBD2. The V segment lost 2 bases and the J segment 6 bases; nucleotides outside the gene matches: 12. Germline values: CDR1 SNHLY, CDR2 FYNNEI. There are 17 residues in the CDR3. The CDR3 sequence is CASSESGLAGSRDTQYF. The DNA for the CDR3 is TGTGCCAGCAGTGAATCGGGGCTAGCGGGGTCCAGGGATACGCAGTATTTT.

This clonotype was counted at least ten times. The V gene is TRBV29-1, the J gene TRBJ2-1; 12 bases fit TRBD2. J was trimmed by 3 bases and V by 4 bases; bases with no gene match: 28. Germline V gene lookup returns CDR1 SQVTM and CDR2 ANQGSEA. The CDR3 extends over 23 amino acids. The CDR3 loop is CSVGRTGQRRVWTSGVYYNEQFF. DNA for the CDR3: TGCAGCGTTGGCCGGACAGGGCAACGCAGGGTGTGGACTAGCGGGGTATACTACAATGAGCAGTTCTTC.

This clonotype occurred many times. This chain uses TRBV5-1 with TRBJ2-3, with 8 bases fitting TRBD2. Germline V gene lookup returns CDR1 SGHRS and CDR2 YFSETQ. After removal of 4 bases from V and 6 bases from J, the junction contained 10 bases not matched to a gene. This CDR3 has 15 residues. This CDR3 reads CASSSGRGGPDTQYF. CDR3 bases: TGCGCCAGCAGCAGCGGTCGGGGGGGACCGGATACGCAGTATTTT.

A few counts support this clonotype. V usage is TRBV18 and J usage is TRBJ2-1; 9 bases agree with TRBD1. The CDR3 has 15 amino acids. Germline assignment: CDR1 KGHSH and CDR2 LQKENI. Trimming cost V 0 bases and J 8 bases; bases outside gene matches: 5. The CDR3: CASSPPQGAIDEQFF. CDR3 coding DNA: TGTGCCAGCTCACCACCACAGGGGGCTATCGATGAGCAGTTCTTC.

V usage is TRBV20-1 and J usage is TRBJ2-3; TRBD1 matches at 8 bases. The J segment lost 2 bases and the V segment lost 3 bases, leaving 4 bases of the junction unmatched. From germline, CDR1 is DFQATT and CDR2 SNEGSKA (reference sequence). CDR3 size: 14 residues. Here the CDR3 reads CSARDRVVTDTQYF. The CDR3 DNA is TGCAGTGCTAGGGACAGGGTAGTCACAGATACGCAGTATTTT.

Regarding this clonotype: At one boundary the junction diverges from the germline segment, which might be a read error. The rearrangement links TRBV9 to TRBJ2-1; D ambiguous. In germline, CDR1 is SGDLS, CDR2 YYNGEE. This CDR3 comprises 15 residues. CDR3 in amino acids: CAGSVGIKHTNEQFF. CDR3 nucleotides: TGTGCCGGCAGCGTAGGAATCAAACACACGAATGAGCAGTTCTTC.

This clonotype came up many times. The V call is TRBV7-2, the J call TRBJ2-5; unclear D gene. Trimming took off 0 bases at V and 5 bases at J, with 10 bases between the two ends. CDR1 and CDR2 from the germline V gene are SGHTA and FQGNSA. This CDR3 has 14 residues. The CDR3 loop is CASSLAGIGETQYF. The CDR3 nucleotides are TGTGCCAGCAGCTTAGCTGGGATTGGGGAGACCCAGTACTTC.

V and J are TRBV5-1 and TRBJ2-7; 7 bases fit TRBD2. CDR1 and CDR2 (germline): SGHRS, YFSETQ. V was clipped by 4 bases and J by 3 bases; unmatched bases: 10. The CDR3 has 15 amino acids. CDR3 sequence (DNA): TGCGCCAGCAGCGCGAGCGGGGCCTGGAGCTACGAGCAGTACTTC. It codes for CASSASGAWSYEQYF.

This clonotype was seen only once. The V gene is TRBV20-1, the J gene TRBJ1-1; D may be TRBD1 (6 bases). V was trimmed by 8 bases and J by 4 bases, leaving 14 bases between them. Per germline, CDR1 DFQATT and CDR2 SNEGSKA (reference sequence). The CDR3 runs to 12 residues. In DNA, the CDR3 is TGCAGTAAACAGGGATTGGGCACTGAAGCTTTCTTT. Its protein is CSKQGLGTEAFF.

About this clonotype: The germline gene is not matched at one end of the junction; a read error may be the cause. The chain uses TRBV12-3 or TRBV12-4 and TRBJ1-2, with 7 positions matching TRBD1. This CDR3 contains 14 residues. CDR3 coding DNA: TGTGCCAGCGGTTTAGTTGGGGGGACAGATGGCTACACCTTC. Translating it yields CASGLVGGTDGYTF.

In its sample, this clonotype was seen many times. The V call is TRBV29-1, the J call TRBJ2-7, with D unclear. In germline, CDR1 is SQVTM, CDR2 ANQGSEA. Trimming shortened V by 4 bases and J by 3 bases, and 7 bases separated the two germline ends. The CDR3 is 11 residues long. The CDR3 coding sequence is TGCAGCGTTGGACTTGGCTACGAGCAGTACTTC. Its translation: CSVGLGYEQYF.

A note on this clonotype: Compared with germline, one end of the junction differs, possibly owing to a read error. The V and J genes are TRBV4-1 and TRBJ1-1; the D is unclear. CDR1 is MGHRA and CDR2 is YSYEKL in the germline V gene. The CDR3 totals 14 residues. CDR3 coding DNA: TGCGCCAGCAGCCGCCCACAGAGGAACATTGAAGCTTTCTTT. Amino acids: CASSRPQRNIEAFF.

This clonotype has just a few counts. The rearrangement uses TRBV7-2 and TRBJ2-3, with TRBD2 identical over 7 bases. Germline CDR1 reads SGHTA; CDR2 reads FQGNSA. V trimming: 6 bases; J trimming: 11 bases; junction bases outside the gene matches: 11. This CDR3 contains 13 residues. CDR3 amino acids: CASSPKRGVEQYF. The CDR3 region has the DNA TGTGCCAGCAGTCCCAAGCGGGGAGTGGAGCAGTATTTT.

This clonotype was picked up a small number of times. The chain carries TRBV6-2 or TRBV6-3 and TRBJ2-5; 7 bases agree with TRBD1. The DNA end is a closer match to TRBJ2-7, so the J assignment may be wrong. The CDR3 has 15 amino acids. Per germline, CDR1 MNHEY and CDR2 SVGEGT. The CDR3 is CASSRDGQAKYEQYF. CDR3 bases: TGTGCCAGCAGTAGGGACGGACAGGCGAAATACGAGCAGTACTTC.

This chain connects TRBV18 to TRBJ2-3; D unclear. Germline V gene sequence: CDR1 KGHSH, CDR2 LQKENI. The CDR3 is made up of 14 amino acids. Trimming shortened V by 6 bases and J by 1 base, and 11 bases separated the two germline ends. CDR3 region: CASSRSLGTDTQYF. CDR3 DNA: TGTGCCAGCTCGCGTAGCTTGGGCACAGATACGCAGTATTTT.

Here the CDR3 reads CASSPQGALGYTF. In DNA, the CDR3 is TGCGCCAGCAGCCCACAGGGGGCGCTTGGCTACACCTTC. This chain connects TRBV4-3 to TRBJ1-2; 9 bases are shared with TRBD1. CDR1 and CDR2 from the germline V gene are LGHNA and YSLEER. The CDR3 spans 13 residues. V gave up 4 bases and J gave up 7 bases; unmatched junction bases: 4.

The sample holds many counts of this clonotype. The chain recombines TRBV7-2 with TRBJ2-6; D may match TRBD1 or TRBD2 (6 bases each). Germline values: CDR1 SGHTA, CDR2 FQGNSA. This CDR3 contains 19 residues. Trimming removed 1 base at V and 4 bases at J, with 20 bases between. CDR3 nucleotide sequence: TGTGCCAGCAGCTTAGATCGGGGGCTTGGTTTTTCCGGGGCCAACGTCCTGACTTTC. Encoded protein: CASSLDRGLGFSGANVLTF. Based on the CDR3 plus reference TRBV7-2 and TRBJ2-6, the full variable domain is GAGVSQSPSNKVTEKGKDVELRCDPISGHTALYWYRQSLGQGLEFLIYFQGNSAPDKSGLPSDRFSAERTGGSVSTLTIQRTQQEDSAVYLCASSLDRGLGFSGANVLTFGAGSRLTVL.

This clonotype was detected only a few times. The chain uses TRBV2 and TRBJ1-4; D unresolved. Trimming removed 8 bases from V and 8 bases from J, with 9 bases in between. CDR1 and CDR2 from the germline V gene are SNHLY and FYNNEI. The CDR3 is made up of 11 amino acids. CDR3 in amino acids: CASGPGEKLFF. CDR3 sequence (DNA): TGTGCCAGCGGACCGGGAGAAAAACTGTTTTTT.